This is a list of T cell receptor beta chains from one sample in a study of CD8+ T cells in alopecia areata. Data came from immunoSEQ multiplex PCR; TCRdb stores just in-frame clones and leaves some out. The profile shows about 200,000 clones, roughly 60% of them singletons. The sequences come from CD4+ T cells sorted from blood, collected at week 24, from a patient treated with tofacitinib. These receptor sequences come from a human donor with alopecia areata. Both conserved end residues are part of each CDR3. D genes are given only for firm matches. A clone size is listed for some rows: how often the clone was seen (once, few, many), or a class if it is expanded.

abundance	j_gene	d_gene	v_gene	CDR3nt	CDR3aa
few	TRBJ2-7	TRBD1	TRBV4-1	TGCGCCAGCAGCCAAGATTGGACAGGGGTCAACGAGCAGTACTTC	CASSQDWTGVNEQYF
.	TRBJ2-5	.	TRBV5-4	TGTGCCAGCAGCTTGGTGGGCTTAGCGGAGCCCGCCGAGACCCAGTACTTC	CASSLVGLAEPAETQYF
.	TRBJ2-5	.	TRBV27	TGTGCCAGCAGTCGGGACTTACAAGAGACCCAGTACTTC	CASSRDLQETQYF
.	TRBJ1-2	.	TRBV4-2	TGTGCCAGCAGCCAAGATACGAGGTCAGTTTGGACGGGTAGAGGCTACACCTTC	CASSQDTRSVWTGRGYTF
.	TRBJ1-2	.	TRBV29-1	TGCAGCGTTGGAACCCCCAATAGAGCATATGGCTACACCTTC	CSVGTPNRAYGYTF
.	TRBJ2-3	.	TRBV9	TGTGCCAGCAGCGCCCCGCGAGATACGCAGTATTTT	CASSAPRDTQYF
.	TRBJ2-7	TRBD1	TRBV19	TGTGCCAGTAGCCAACAGGGGGCCAGAAACTACGAGCAGTACTTC	CASSQQGARNYEQYF
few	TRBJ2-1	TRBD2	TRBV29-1	TGCAGCGTCAGAAGGACTAGCGGGGGCAATGAGCAGTTCTTC	CSVRRTSGGNEQFF
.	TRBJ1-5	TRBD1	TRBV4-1	TGCGCCAGCAGCTTGACAGGGCCACAGCCCCAGCATTTT	CASSLTGPQPQHF
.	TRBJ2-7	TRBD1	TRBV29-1	TGCAGCGTGGGACAGGGACAATCCTACGAGCAGTACTTC	CSVGQGQSYEQYF
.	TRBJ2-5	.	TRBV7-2	TGTGCCAGCAGCTTACCAGAGACCCAGTACTTC	CASSLPETQYF
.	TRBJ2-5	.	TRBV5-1	TGCGCCAGCAGCTCCGCCGGGAATTACCAAGAGACCCAGTACTTC	CASSSAGNYQETQYF
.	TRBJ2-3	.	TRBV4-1	TGCGCCAGCAGCCAAGATTCCGGGGTAATGGGTACAGATACGCAGTATTTT	CASSQDSGVMGTDTQYF
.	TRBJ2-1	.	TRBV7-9	TGTGCCAGCAGCCAGAGGCCCTACTACAATGAGCAGTTCTTC	CASSQRPYYNEQFF
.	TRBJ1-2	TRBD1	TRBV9	TGTGCCAGCAGCAGAGGGACAGGGAGGGACTATGGCTACACCTTC	CASSRGTGRDYGYTF
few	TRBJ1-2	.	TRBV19	TGTGCCAGTAGTAAACAGGGATATGGCTACACCTTC	CASSKQGYGYTF
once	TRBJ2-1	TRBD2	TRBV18	TGTGCCAGCTCACGCCCTAGCGGGGGGGCTTACAATGAGCAGTTCTTC	CASSRPSGGAYNEQFF
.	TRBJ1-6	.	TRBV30	TGTGCCTGGAGTGTTGCGGGGAATTCACCCCTCCACTTT	CAWSVAGNSPLHF
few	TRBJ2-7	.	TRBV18	TGTGCCAGCTCAATCCCGGGCTCCTACGAGCAGTACTTC	CASSIPGSYEQYF
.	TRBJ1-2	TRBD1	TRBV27	TGTGCCAGCAGTTCACCCCGGACAGGGGGCTACGGCTACACCTTC	CASSSPRTGGYGYTF
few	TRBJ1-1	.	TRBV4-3	TGCGCCAGCAGCCAGGAAACGGGCTCAATGAACACTGAAGCTTTCTTT	CASSQETGSMNTEAFF
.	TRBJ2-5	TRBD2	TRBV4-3	TGCGCCAGCAGCCAAGATCTCGCTAGCGGGGGGGCTGGAGAGACCCAGTACTTC	CASSQDLASGGAGETQYF
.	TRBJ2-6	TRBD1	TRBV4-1	TGCGCCAGCAGCCGCGCCCGACAGGGATCTGGGGCCAACGTCCTGACTTTC	CASSRARQGSGANVLTF
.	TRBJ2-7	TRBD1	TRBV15	TGTGCCACCAGCATCCGGACAGGGGGGCAAGGCGAGCAGTACTTC	CATSIRTGGQGEQYF
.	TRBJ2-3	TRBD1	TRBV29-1	TGCAGCGTGGGGACAGGGCAGGATACGCAGTATTTT	CSVGTGQDTQYF
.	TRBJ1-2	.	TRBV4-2	TGTGCCAGCAGCCAAGGCCAAGCAGGCTATGGCTACACCTTC	CASSQGQAGYGYTF
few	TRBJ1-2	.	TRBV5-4	TGTGCCAGCAGCTCACCGACGGTTGTGGGTGGCTACACCTTC	CASSSPTVVGGYTF
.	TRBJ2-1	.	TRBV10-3	TGTGCCTGCTCTTCCGACAGCTACAATGAGCAGTTCTTC	CACSSDSYNEQFF
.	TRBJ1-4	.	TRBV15	TGTGCCACCAGCAGAGCTCCGGGCCCGAATGAAAAACTGTTTTTT	CATSRAPGPNEKLFF
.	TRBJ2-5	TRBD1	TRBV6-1	TGTGCCAGCAGAACAGGGGCTCGCGAGACCCAGTACTTC	CASRTGARETQYF
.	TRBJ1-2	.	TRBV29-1	TGCAGCGTTGAAGAACACCGTGGCTACACCTTC	CSVEEHRGYTF
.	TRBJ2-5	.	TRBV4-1	TGCGCCAGCAGCCGAGCCCGGGGGGAGACCCAGTACTTC	CASSRARGETQYF
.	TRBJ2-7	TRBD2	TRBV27	TGTGCCAGCAAAACTTTGGGGGGGACTAGCGGGACCGGGGCCTACGAGCAGTACTTC	CASKTLGGTSGTGAYEQYF
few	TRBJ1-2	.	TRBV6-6	TGTGCCAGCAGTTACCACCTCGGGACGAATGGCTACACCTTC	CASSYHLGTNGYTF
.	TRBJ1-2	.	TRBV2	TGTGCCAGCAGTGAAAGGTCAGAATATGGCTACACCTTC	CASSERSEYGYTF
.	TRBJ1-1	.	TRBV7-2	TGTGCCAGCTTCATGAACACTGAAGCTTTCTTT	CASFMNTEAFF
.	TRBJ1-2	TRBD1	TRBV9	TGTGCCAGCATGCGAGGACAGGGGAACTATGGCTACACCTTC	CASMRGQGNYGYTF
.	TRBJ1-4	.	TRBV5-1	TGCGCCAGCAGCTTGGAAGTGGGAGAAAAACTGTTTTTT	CASSLEVGEKLFF
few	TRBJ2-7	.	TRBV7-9	TGTGCCAGCAGCTTCGAGGGGGTGGGCGAGCAGTACTTC	CASSFEGVGEQYF
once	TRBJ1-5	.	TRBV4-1	TGCGCCAGCAGCCAAGGGGGCCATAATCAGCCCCAGCATTTT	CASSQGGHNQPQHF
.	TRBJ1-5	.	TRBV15	TGTGCCACCAGCAGAGATCGGGAAGGACAGCCCCAGCATTTT	CATSRDREGQPQHF
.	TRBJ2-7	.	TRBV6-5	TGTGCCAGCAGTTACAGGGACCCCGCCGAGCAGTACTTC	CASSYRDPAEQYF
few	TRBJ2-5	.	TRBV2	TGTGCCAGCGGGGGATCTAACGTGGTGGAGACCCAGTACTTC	CASGGSNVVETQYF